This entry features one T cell receptor beta chain sequence. Its recognized antigen is unknown. No base qualities exist here, and no much larger clone lies one base off it. TCR cDNA was synthesized by 5'RACE template switching, through which a universal primer site and unique molecular identifiers were introduced. Priming for cDNA synthesis came from both the TCR alpha and TCR beta constant segments. Library amplification involved two PCR steps, and the second step added sample barcodes and sequencing adapters. Sequencing of libraries was done on Illumina HiSeq 2500 (2x100 bp) or NovaSeq (2x150 bp). As for the original processing: MIGEC handled demultiplexing of reads and collapsing into UMI consensus sequences, while MiXCR performed V(D)J alignment. Vaccine-responding clonotypes were defined with edgeR using replicate PBMC samples, requiring FDR below 0.01 and a log2 fold change above 5 up to day 15. Each bulk clonotype was labeled CD4 or CD8 based on which sequenced repertoire, CD4 or CD8, contained the clonotype at higher abundance. The public reads were reprocessed in TCRdb via fastp at Q25 and MiXCR, keeping in-frame beta chains. CDR3 protein duplicates are merged, each entry listing the most common genes and DNA. The V and J calls were determined by TCRdb, not by the authors. Counted in this sample were 500,000 to 700,000 distinct CDR3 sequences; roughly 21% of them appeared once. The top ten clones comprise around an eighth of the sample.

The data stem from a study of T cells after yellow fever vaccination (dated by TCRdb to about 2019). Some background on the complete study: Libraries from fractions with low cell numbers were prepared with the SMART-Seq v4 Ultra Low Input RNA kit. To follow T-cell clones before and after primary and booster YFV17D yellow fever vaccination, bulk TCR alpha and beta repertoires were sequenced over time. The cohort comprised two healthy male donors, one aged 18 to 29 and one aged 30 to 40 years. Blood was drawn at multiple timepoints before and after primary and secondary immunization, with bulk PBMC replicates and cell subsets isolated.

In light of the paper, this sample's treatment or condition label describes: live attenuated yellow fever vaccine strain. At every blood-draw timepoint, two biological replicates of bulk PBMCs were collected. A standard Ficoll-Paque protocol was used to isolate PBMCs from peripheral blood. TriZol was used to extract RNA from bulk PBMCs, from CD4 and CD8 fractions, and from dextramer-positive and dextramer-negative fractions. Findings and caveats that apply to the study as a whole: A small share of clonotypes occurred in both CD4 and CD8 compartments, likely arising from convergent recombination. The secondary T-cell response was weaker than the primary response but faster, peaking on day 5 instead of day 15. After the booster, most of the clones that had expanded following primary vaccination were detected again (approximately 96% of CD4 and 80% to 90% of CD8), which suggests that memory was broadly maintained. The study included only a couple of donors, which limits how far the findings can be generalized. Computational filtering was needed because FACS-sorted repertoires could contain abundant contaminating clonotypes from the bulk population.

From the germline V gene, CDR1 is SGHTA and CDR2 is FQGNSA. A distance of 11 bases separates the germline ends of V and J, which lose 5 bases and 0 bases respectively. The CDR3 measures 15 amino acids from cysteine to phenylalanine. Left in the record is the CDR3 DNA by itself, 45 bases read in frame from the first base. Here the sequenced sample was PBMCs, taken 15 days after the yellow fever booster vaccination. The rearranged segments are TRBV7-2 and TRBJ2-1, with no D gene named confidently. This sequence originates from a man between 25 and 39 years old who received the YFV17D yellow fever vaccine. In nucleotide form, the sequence is TGTGCCAGCAGCCCCCGGCCCTTCTCCTACAATGAGCAGTTCTTC. Translated, this gives CASSPRPFSYNEQFF.